This T cell receptor beta chain is from a study of early T cells in non-severe SARS-CoV-2 infection. TCRdb processed the 5' RACE reads anew with MiXCR; each CDR3 protein has one entry. The data contain roughly 120,000 distinct CDR3 sequences, around 14% of them singletons. Germline V gene sequence: CDR1 MNHNS, CDR2 SASEGT. Trimming removed 11 bases at V and 8 bases at J, with 22 bases between. The CDR3 loop spans 14 amino acids. The chain joins TRBV6-1 to TRBJ2-1, with D maybe TRBD1 (6 bases). Sample: whole blood. This sequence originates from an adult who was a healthcare worker with PCR-confirmed SARS-CoV-2 infection or an uninfected control (not recorded which). In nucleotides, the CDR3 is TGTGCCTGCCGAACCGGGACATTGGCCGATGAGCAGTTCTTC. Its translation is CACRTGTLADEQFF.